The 32 T cell receptor beta chains presented below share a single source sample, sequenced in a study of cytomegalovirus exposure and HLA in healthy donors. PCR involved 60 Vbeta and 13 Jbeta primers. Repertoires were generated with immunoSEQ multiplex PCR, while TCRdb's copy carries only in-frame clones and drops some. The table includes roughly 150,000 clones, about 75% detected once. Source material: PBMCs. Every receptor here comes from a man younger than 30 in good health and CMV-seropositive.

This clone appeared a few times. The CDR3 ends on some other residue instead of the conserved phenylalanine or tryptophan, so this is likely a read error. No DNA is shown, since the ends of the CDR3 on it are uncertain; the CDR3 is the one TCRdb lists. V and J are TRBV28 and TRBJ2-3; TRBD2 is the table's D call, not checked against the DNA. Germline CDR1 is MDHEN and CDR2 is SYDVKM. The length of the CDR3 is 16 amino acids, counting both ends. The CDR3 spells CASSPRQGELAGGRTH.

To note about this clone: Additional DNA sequences in this sample encode the identical CDR3. The chain couples TRBV11-2 to TRBJ2-7; no reliable D call. Trimming shortened V by 1 base and J by 0 bases, and 4 bases separated the two germline ends. Germline V lookup: CDR1 SGHAT, CDR2 FQNNGV. This CDR3 has 13 residues. The CDR3 reads CASSLAGSYEQYF. In DNA, the CDR3 is TGTGCCAGCAGCTTAGCAGGCTCCTACGAGCAGTACTTC.

The chain employs TRBV18 and TRBJ2-7; 7 bases are shared with TRBD2. The CDR3 runs to 16 residues. Germline values: CDR1 KGHSH, CDR2 LQKENI. The V and J ends lost 2 bases and 4 bases, in that order; junction bases with no gene match: 11. The CDR3 region is CASSPSGTSSGYEQYF. The CDR3 region has the DNA TGTGCCAGCTCACCAAGCGGGACCTCCTCGGGGTACGAGCAGTACTTC. Based on the CDR3 plus reference TRBV18 and TRBJ2-7, the full variable domain is NAGVMQNPRHLVRRRGQEARLRCSPMKGHSHVYWYRQLPEEGLKFMVYLQKENIIDESGMPKERFSAEFPKEGPSILRIQQVVRGDSAAYFCASSPSGTSSGYEQYFGPGTRLTVT.

The genes are TRBV29-1 and TRBJ1-1; perhaps TRBD1 as D (6 bases). Deletions cut 6 bases from V and 8 bases from J, with 16 bases between. This CDR3 contains 12 residues. Looked up from germline, CDR1 is SQVTM and CDR2 is ANQGSEA. CDR3 nucleotide sequence: TGCAGCGTGGGGACCGGGACAAGAGAAGCTTTCTTT. This translates into CSVGTGTREAFF.

Details on this clone: A junction end diverges from the germline sequence, so it may reflect a read error. V usage is TRBV4-2 and J usage is TRBJ2-2; 9 bases match TRBD2. CDR3 length: 18 residues. Germline CDR1 is LGHNA and CDR2 is YNFKEQ. CDR3 coding DNA: TGTGCCAGCAGCCAAGAACCCCTTGGGACTAGCTACACCGGGAAGCTGTTTTTT. Translated, it gives CASSQEPLGTSYTGKLFF.

CDR3 sequence reads: CSVEIAGVGKTQYF. The CDR3 DNA reads TGCAGCGTTGAGATAGCGGGGGTTGGGAAGACCCAGTACTTC. The chain is built from TRBV29-1 and TRBJ2-5, with TRBD2 matching over 9 bases. The CDR3 runs to 14 residues. V lost 3 bases, J lost 6 bases, and 8 bases stayed unmatched. CDR1 and CDR2 (germline): SQVTM, ANQGSEA. Full variable domain (rest looked up from reference TRBV29-1 and TRBJ2-5): SAVISQKPSRDICQRGTSLTIQCQVDSQVTMMFWYRQQPGQSLTLIATANQGSEATYESGFVIDKFPISRPNLTFSTLTVSNMSPEDSSIYLCSVEIAGVGKTQYFGPGTRLLVL.

The chain couples TRBV6-5 to TRBJ1-2; no firm D call. CDR3 size: 12 residues. The germline CDR1 and CDR2 sequences are MNHEY and SVGAGI. Between the trimmed V and J ends, which lost 5 bases and 7 bases, there was a span of 11 bases. CDR3 residues: CASSQLGSGYTF. The CDR3 DNA reads as TGTGCCAGCAGTCAGCTGGGGAGTGGCTACACCTTC.

This clone was observed a handful of times. The V and J genes are TRBV27 and TRBJ1-1; 8 bases align to TRBD1. After removal of 6 bases from V and 4 bases from J, the junction contained 4 bases not matched to a gene. The CDR3 is 13 residues long. Germline CDR1 MNHEY, CDR2 SMNVEV (reference sequence). Here the CDR3 DNA reads TGTGCCAGCAGCAGACAGGGGTCCACTGAAGCTTTCTTT. It codes for CASSRQGSTEAFF.

V usage is TRBV28 and J usage is TRBJ2-7, with 7 bases matching TRBD2. Germline CDR1 is MDHEN and CDR2 is SYDVKM. The CDR3 totals 12 residues. With V trimmed by 8 bases and J by 1 base, 2 bases remained unmatched. The CDR3 protein is CASGLVSYEQYF. As DNA, the CDR3 is TGTGCCAGCGGACTAGTTTCCTACGAGCAGTACTTC.

The CDR3 sequence: CASSSAADTQYF. The DNA of the CDR3 is TGTGCCAGCAGTTCCGCGGCCGATACGCAGTATTTT. V usage is TRBV27 and J usage is TRBJ2-3; D uncertain. This CDR3 region has 12 residues. CDR1 is MNHEY and CDR2 is SMNVEV in the germline V gene (reference sequence). Trimming removed 4 bases at V and 6 bases at J, with 8 bases between.

The rearrangement uses TRBV10-2 and TRBJ2-1; TRBD2 matches at 9 bases. The germline V gene has CDR1 WSHSY and CDR2 SAAADI. The CDR3 consists of 15 residues. Unmatched junction bases numbered 12, after V lost 5 bases and J lost 10 bases. The CDR3 is CASSKAGGPVGEQFF. The DNA of the CDR3 is TGCGCCAGCAGTAAGGCGGGAGGGCCCGTTGGGGAGCAGTTCTTC.

This clone was observed a single time. This chain links TRBV7-9 with TRBJ2-7, with D perhaps matching TRBD1 (5 bases). CDR3 size: 19 residues. Germline-derived CDR1 and CDR2 are SEHNR and FQNEAQ (reference sequence). Trimming removed 2 bases at V and 4 bases at J, with 27 bases between. The CDR3 protein is CASSLSAGRTSKRTYEQYF. The CDR3 DNA is TGTGCCAGCAGCTTATCCGCAGGGCGAACTTCGAAGCGAACGTACGAGCAGTACTTC. Full variable domain (rest looked up from reference TRBV7-9 and TRBJ2-7): DTGVSQNPRHKITKRGQNVTFRCDPISEHNRLYWYRQTLGQGPEFLTYFQNEAQLEKSRLLSDRFSAERPKGSFSTLEIQRTEQGDSAMYLCASSLSAGRTSKRTYEQYFGPGTRLTVT.

The V and J genes are TRBV4-2 and TRBJ1-5, with D perhaps matching TRBD1 (6 bases). This CDR3 contains 14 residues. V lost 1 base and J lost 4, with 8 bases in between. Germline V gives CDR1 LGHNA, CDR2 YNFKEQ. CDR3 coding DNA: TGTGCCAGCAGCCAAGGGACAGATAATCAGCCCCAGCATTTT. Amino acids: CASSQGTDNQPQHF.

The chain has TRBV10-3 and TRBJ2-3, with D perhaps matching TRBD2 (6 bases). CDR3 length equals 14 residues. Germline-derived CDR1 and CDR2 are ENHRY and SYGVKD. V was clipped by 4 bases and J by 1 base, with 9 bases between them. CDR3 DNA: TGTGCCATCAGTGTCGGGGAGGGCACAGATACGCAGTATTTT. Translating gives CAISVGEGTDTQYF.

The genes are TRBV7-6 and TRBJ2-2, with 10 nucleotides matching TRBD2. V dropped 1 base and J dropped 5; count of bases not matched to a gene: 4. CDR1 is SGHVS and CDR2 is FNYEAQ in the germline V gene. The CDR3 is 16 amino acids. The CDR3 DNA reads as TGTGCCAGCAGCTTAGTTGCTAGCGGGAGTACCGGGGAGCTGTTTTTT. Protein sequence: CASSLVASGSTGELFF.

This clone has a handful of counts. The V gene is TRBV27, the J gene TRBJ2-3, with 7 nucleotides matching TRBD2. Germline CDR1 is MNHEY and CDR2 is SMNVEV (reference sequence). The CDR3 contains 13 residues. The junction had 2 bases not matched to a gene; V was cut back by 5 bases and J by 3 bases. The CDR3 DNA follows: TGTGCCAGCAGTGGCGGGAGTACAGATACGCAGTATTTT. It yields the protein CASSGGSTDTQYF.

This clone was found a few times. The chain uses TRBV5-1 and TRBJ2-7; 7 nucleotides agree with TRBD2. Per germline, CDR1 SGHRS and CDR2 YFSETQ. This CDR3 region has 15 residues. The V and J ends lost 1 base and 0 bases, in that order; junction bases with no gene match: 4. In DNA, the CDR3 is TGCGCCAGCAGCTTGTTCTCGGGAGGCTCCTACGAGCAGTACTTC. It encodes CASSLFSGGSYEQYF.

This sequence joins TRBV5-1 and TRBJ2-7, with 9 positions matching TRBD1. Trimming at V came to 4 bases and at J to 6 bases, leaving 8 bases not matched to a gene. CDR3 size: 14 residues. Germline-derived CDR1 and CDR2 are SGHRS and YFSETQ. This CDR3 reads CASSMGDRVAEQYF. The CDR3 nucleotides are TGCGCCAGCAGCATGGGGGACAGGGTGGCCGAGCAGTACTTC.

The chain couples TRBV7-6 to TRBJ2-4; 9 nucleotides agree with TRBD2. CDR1 SGHVS and CDR2 FNYEAQ come from the germline V gene. CDR3 length: 13 amino acids. V lost 3 bases, J lost 9 bases, and 3 bases stayed unmatched. CDR3 DNA: TGTGCCAGCAGCTTGGGGACTAGCACCATTCAGTACTTC. It yields the protein CASSLGTSTIQYF. The full variable domain, its missing parts supplied by reference TRBV7-6 and TRBJ2-4, is GAGVSQSPRYKVTKRGQDVALRCDPISGHVSLYWYRQALGQGPEFLTYFNYEAQQDKSGLPNDRFSAERPEGSISTLTIQRTEQRDSAMYRCASSLGTSTIQYFGAGTRLSVL.

DNA of the CDR3: TGTGCCAGCAGCGTTGAACCGGGACTTACCTACGAGCAGTACTTC. Translating it yields CASSVEPGLTYEQYF. This chain connects TRBV9 to TRBJ2-7, with D maybe TRBD2 (6 bases). The CDR3 is 15 amino acids. V shed 2 bases and J shed 2 bases, with 14 bases lying between them. Germline CDR1 reads SGDLS; CDR2 reads YYNGEE.

The chain uses TRBV30 and TRBJ2-1; TRBD2 matches at 7 bases. The junction had 8 bases not matched to a gene; V was cut back by 0 bases and J by 6 bases. The CDR3 runs to 15 residues. Germline assignment: CDR1 GTSNPN and CDR2 SVGIG (reference sequence). The CDR3 DNA reads as TGTGCCTGGAGTGTAGGACTTAGCGGGTCCAATGAGCAGTTCTTC. Its protein product is CAWSVGLSGSNEQFF.

This clone was recorded at least ten times. The CDR3 DNA sequence: TGCAGCGTGGGGGACAGCGATTCCCTGGGCGTCCTGACTTTC. Protein product: CSVGDSDSLGVLTF. This chain links TRBV29-1 with TRBJ2-6; 7 bases align to TRBD1. Germline loops: CDR1 SQVTM, CDR2 ANQGSEA. CDR3 length equals 14 residues. The J segment lost 12 bases and the V segment lost 6 bases, leaving 14 bases of the junction unmatched.

V and J are TRBV28 and TRBJ1-1; D gene unclear. This CDR3 comprises 14 residues. V was clipped by 5 bases and J by 2 bases, with 12 bases between them. Germline CDR1 and CDR2: MDHEN and SYDVKM. The CDR3 DNA reads TGTGCCAGCAGTCAAGGGAGGAAAAACACTGAAGCTTTCTTT. Translation: CASSQGRKNTEAFF.

V gene TRBV28 combines with J gene TRBJ1-5; 8 bases are shared with TRBD1. V shed 6 bases and J 5 bases; nucleotides not matched to a gene: 6. The CDR3 is 14 residues long. CDR1 MDHEN and CDR2 SYDVKM come from the germline V gene. The CDR3 protein is CASSRDRRDQPQHF. CDR3 nucleotides: TGTGCCAGCAGCCGGGACAGGCGAGATCAGCCCCAGCATTTT.

The chain links TRBV6-1 to TRBJ2-7; 10 bases line up with TRBD1. CDR3 length equals 14 residues. Germline CDR1 MNHNS, CDR2 SASEGT. The junction had 8 bases not matched to a gene; V was cut back by 6 bases and J by 6 bases. CDR3 DNA: TGTGCCAGCAGAGGAATACGGACAGGGGGCGAGCAGTACTTC. Its translation: CASRGIRTGGEQYF.

V is TRBV7-9 and J is TRBJ2-7; 8 bases agree with TRBD1. CDR1 and CDR2 (germline): SEHNR, FQNEAQ (reference sequence). The V segment lost 0 bases and the J segment 7 bases; nucleotides outside the gene matches: 14. The length of the CDR3 is 17 residues. The CDR3 DNA reads TGTGCCAGCAGCTTAGCGGGGTTTAGTCGGGGACAGGCTGAGCAGTACTTC. Protein sequence: CASSLAGFSRGQAEQYF.

This clone was seen just once. A read error may account for a junction end that differs from germline. This CDR3 reads CASSLGGAGHPSSMASF. In nucleotides, the CDR3 is TGCGCCAGCAGCTTGGGGGGAGCGGGACACCCATCTTCTATGGCTTCCTTT. This rearrangement joins TRBV5-1 to TRBJ1-1, with a weak D call TRBD1 (6 bases). The CDR3 is made up of 17 amino acids. Germline CDR1 and CDR2: SGHRS and YFSETQ.

The V gene is TRBV7-8, the J gene TRBJ2-7; 8 bases match TRBD2. The V gene end was trimmed by 3 bases and the J gene end by 9 bases; junction bases not matched to a gene: 13. The CDR3 length is 15 residues. Germline assignment: CDR1 SGHVS and CDR2 FQNEAQ. CDR3 amino acids: CASSFELAGSVGQYF. The DNA for the CDR3 is TGTGCCAGCAGCTTTGAGTTAGCGGGATCGGTCGGGCAGTACTTC.

The V gene is TRBV2, the J gene TRBJ1-1; D is undetermined. The CDR3 has 13 residues. Germline lookup yields CDR1 SNHLY and CDR2 FYNNEI. The ends were cut back, 5 bases at V and 0 bases at J, with 7 bases in the middle. DNA of the CDR3: TGTGCCAGCAGTTTAACATTGAACACTGAAGCTTTCTTT. Its translation: CASSLTLNTEAFF.

The gene calls are TRBV5-5 and TRBJ1-5, with D tentatively TRBD1 (5 bases). Trimming stripped 0 bases from V and 11 bases from J, with 15 bases between. Germline V gene sequence: CDR1 SGHKS, CDR2 YYEKEE (reference sequence). This CDR3 has 14 amino acids. CDR3 sequence (DNA): TGTGCCAGCAGCTTGGGGGGTCTAAAGGGGACCCAGCATTTT. As protein: CASSLGGLKGTQHF.

J is TRBJ1-1 and V is TRBV28, with D maybe TRBD1 (6 bases). The CDR3 has 14 residues. CDR1 is MDHEN, CDR2 SYDVKM, per germline. The ends were cut back, 2 bases at V and 4 bases at J, with 11 bases in the middle. The CDR3 is CASSLKGGGTEAFF. For the CDR3, the DNA is TGTGCCAGCAGTTTAAAGGGGGGGGGCACTGAAGCTTTCTTT.

This chain uses TRBV7-6 with TRBJ2-7; 10 bases are shared with TRBD2. Trimming cost V 2 bases and J 4 bases; bases outside gene matches: 11. Per the germline V gene, CDR1 is SGHVS and CDR2 is FNYEAQ. The CDR3 loop spans 17 amino acids. In nucleotides, the CDR3 is TGTGCCAGCAGCTTACGTCCCCTGGCTAGCGGGAGATACGAGCAGTACTTC. The encoded protein is CASSLRPLASGRYEQYF. Full variable domain (missing parts from reference TRBV7-6 and TRBJ2-7): GAGVSQSPRYKVTKRGQDVALRCDPISGHVSLYWYRQALGQGPEFLTYFNYEAQQDKSGLPNDRFSAERPEGSISTLTIQRTEQRDSAMYRCASSLRPLASGRYEQYFGPGTRLTVT.